The rows below give T cell receptor beta chains drawn from one sample of a study of human T cells and chemical hapten exposure. TCRdb fed the 5' RACE reads into MiXCR, producing one record per CDR3 protein. The data contain tens of thousands of distinct CDR3 sequences, 6.5% to 8.5% of them singletons. The receptors shown here come from a male donor in good health. CDR3s include the opening cysteine and the closing phenylalanine or tryptophan. A D gene is named only where the DNA matches it firmly. The size of a clone is reported for some rows only, either as once, few or many, or as a class for expanded clones.

d_gene	j_gene	v_gene	abundance	CDR3aa	CDR3nt
TRBD2	TRBJ2-2	TRBV20-1	many	CSARDPLAGVGTGELFF	TGCAGTGCTAGAGACCCCCTAGCGGGAGTCGGCACCGGGGAGCTGTTTTTT
-	TRBJ2-7	TRBV3-1	once	CASSQVEGSYEQYF	TGTGCCAGCAGCCAAGTCGAGGGGTCCTACGAGCAGTACTTC
TRBD1	TRBJ2-7	TRBV5-6	many	CASSFHQGVVDEQYF	TGTGCCAGCAGCTTCCATCAGGGGGTCGTCGACGAGCAGTACTTC
-	TRBJ2-5	TRBV7-9	many	CASSLPNLETQYF	TGTGCCAGCAGCTTACCCAACCTGGAGACCCAGTACTTC
-	TRBJ2-3	TRBV27	few	CASSLVISTDTQYF	TGTGCCAGCAGTCTGGTGATTAGCACAGATACGCAGTATTTT
TRBD1	TRBJ2-7	TRBV27	-	CASSTTGGSFYEQYF	TGTGCCAGCAGTACCACAGGGGGCTCCTTCTACGAGCAGTACTTC
TRBD1	TRBJ1-5	TRBV27	many	CASSRRGSQPQHF	TGTGCCAGCAGTCGCAGGGGGTCCCAGCCCCAGCATTTT
-	TRBJ2-1	TRBV20-1	few	CSAREGQYQENEQFF	TGCAGTGCTAGAGAGGGGCAGTATCAAGAAAATGAGCAGTTCTTC
-	TRBJ2-3	TRBV6-5	many	CASSSRARDTQYF	TGTGCCAGCTCCTCCAGGGCTAGAGATACGCAGTATTTT
-	TRBJ2-5	TRBV12-3/TRBV12-4	many	CASSYQNTGNQETQYF	TGTGCCAGCAGTTACCAGAATACAGGCAACCAAGAGACCCAGTACTTC
-	TRBJ2-7	TRBV5-1	many	CASSLGLAIYEQYF	TGCGCCAGCAGCTTGGGTCTTGCGATCTACGAGCAGTACTTC
-	TRBJ1-1	TRBV7-2	-	CASSLDYTEAFF	TGTGCCAGCAGCTTAGATTACACTGAAGCTTTCTTT
-	TRBJ2-4	TRBV6-6	few	CASSKDISPNIQYF	TGTGCCAGCAGTAAGGACATTTCTCCCAACATTCAGTACTTC
-	TRBJ2-2	TRBV29-1	many	CSVGPGGNTGELFF	TGCAGCGTTGGACCCGGGGGCAACACCGGGGAGCTGTTTTTT